The T cell receptor (beta chain) described here comes from a study of CD8 T cells in ankylosing spondylitis. TCRdb re-called the 5' RACE reads through MiXCR, storing one row per CDR3 protein. This sample yields around 130,000 distinct CDR3 sequences, of which about 6.4% are seen a single time; over 9% belongs to the top ten. This CDR3 spans 16 amino acids. The germline V and J ends were trimmed by 0 bases and 0 bases, with 9 bases remaining between them. Per germline, CDR1 SGHRS and CDR2 YFSETQ. This clonotype was observed many times. The sequence derives from a male donor with ankylosing spondylitis or in good health (not recorded which). What was sequenced was blood, either unsorted or a sorted T cell fraction (not recorded which). This chain links TRBV5-1 with TRBJ1-4; no definite D call. CDR3 bases: TGCGCCAGCAGCTTGGAAGCATATGCAACTAATGAAAAACTGTTTTTT. Protein product: CASSLEAYATNEKLFF.